Following are 6 T cell receptor beta chains from one sample sequenced in a study of CD8 T cells in ankylosing spondylitis. TCRdb re-called the 5' RACE reads with MiXCR, one entry per CDR3 protein. The sample has hundreds of thousands of distinct CDR3 sequences, 7.5% to 9% seen once. What was sequenced was blood, either unsorted or a sorted T cell fraction (not recorded which). These receptors were collected from a male donor with ankylosing spondylitis or in good health (not recorded which).

This clonotype was seen ten or more times. The chain uses TRBV28 and TRBJ2-1; D is ambiguous. V was clipped by 1 base and J by 5 bases, with 6 bases between them. CDR1 MDHEN and CDR2 SYDVKM come from the germline V gene. The CDR3 is 13 amino acids. The chain's CDR3 is CASSLLRDNEQFF. In DNA, the CDR3 is TGTGCCAGCAGTTTATTAAGGGACAATGAGCAGTTCTTC.

This clonotype was counted a few times. CDR3 in amino acids: CASSQEWANRAYGYTF. The CDR3 bases are TGCGCCAGCAGCCAAGAATGGGCTAACAGGGCCTATGGCTACACCTTC. The gene calls are TRBV4-1 and TRBJ1-2; D may be TRBD1 (6 bases). The CDR3 extends over 16 amino acids. V lost 0 bases and J lost 4, with 15 bases in between. CDR1 is MGHRA, CDR2 YSYEKL, per germline.

This clonotype was recorded many times. The chain uses TRBV7-8 and TRBJ1-4; D uncertain. Germline V CDR1 and CDR2: SGHVS, FQNEAQ. The V gene lost 4 bases and the J gene lost 3 bases, with 12 bases spanning the gap. CDR3 length: 15 amino acids. CDR3 sequence reads: CASSYDSFPNEKLFF. The CDR3 coding sequence is TGTGCCAGCAGCTATGATTCTTTTCCTAATGAAAAACTGTTTTTT.

This clonotype came up a few times. This sequence joins TRBV4-2 and TRBJ1-2; a weak D match, TRBD1 (6 bases). V shed 11 bases and J shed 8 bases, with 15 bases lying between them. The CDR3 covers 11 residues. Germline-derived CDR1 and CDR2 are LGHNA and YNFKEQ. CDR3 coding DNA: TGTGCCTCCTGGGGGGCGGTCGGCTACACCTTC. It yields the protein CASWGAVGYTF.

The J gene is TRBJ2-7, the V gene TRBV28; 10 bases match TRBD2. There are 15 residues in the CDR3. Germline V lookup: CDR1 MDHEN, CDR2 SYDVKM. With 6 bases clipped from V and 3 bases from J, the junction kept 8 bases outside the gene matches. CDR3 sequence reads: CASRYTSGVIYEQYF. The CDR3 DNA is TGTGCCAGCAGATATACTAGCGGGGTTATCTACGAGCAGTACTTC. The entire variable domain, with the rest obtained from reference TRBV28 and TRBJ2-7, is as follows: DVKVTQSSRYLVKRTGEKVFLECVQDMDHENMFWYRQDPGLGLRLIYFSYDVKMKEKGDIPEGYSVSREKKERFSLILESASTNQTSMYLCASRYTSGVIYEQYFGPGTRLTVT.

This clonotype was counted many times. V and J are TRBV18 and TRBJ1-1; D unclear. Looked up from germline, CDR1 is KGHSH and CDR2 is LQKENI. This CDR3 region has 14 residues. The V end was cut by 2 bases, the J end by 0 bases, with 7 bases between. Written as DNA, the CDR3 is TGTGCCAGCTCACCAAAGAATTTGAACACTGAAGCTTTCTTT. This codes for CASSPKNLNTEAFF.